This is a list of T cell receptor beta chains from one sample in a study of blood T cell repertoires in COVID-19. Libraries were prepared by immunoSEQ multiplex PCR; TCRdb keeps only in-frame clonotypes and omits some of them. The profile shows 200,000 to 250,000 clones, 84% of them singletons. The sample taken for sequencing was peripheral blood. The receptors stem from a woman aged 55 to 70 who had recovered from COVID-19. The CDR3 runs from the conserved cysteine through the conserved F or W. The D gene is left open where the match is weak. A row's size may be missing; if present it is once, few, many or a size class.

size: NA
J: TRBJ1-2
D: NA
V: TRBV5-4
DNA: TGTGCCAGCAGCTTGGTGGCAGGGTTGGAGTATGGCTACACCTTC
CDR3: CASSLVAGLEYGYTF

size: NA
J: TRBJ2-1
D: TRBD2
V: TRBV7-3
DNA: TGTGCCAGCAGCCCGGGACTAGCATATGAGCAGTTCTTC
CDR3: CASSPGLAYEQFF

size: NA
J: TRBJ1-1
D: NA
V: TRBV30
DNA: TGTGCCTGGAGTGAGCTGAACACTGAAGCTTTCTTT
CDR3: CAWSELNTEAFF

size: NA
J: TRBJ2-7
D: NA
V: TRBV4-2
DNA: TGTGCCAGCAGCCAAGAGCCGGCGGTCCCCGGCGAGCAGTACTTC
CDR3: CASSQEPAVPGEQYF

size: NA
J: TRBJ1-1
D: NA
V: TRBV7-9
DNA: TGTGCCAGCAGGCTCCCCCCTCACAGGGCCCAGAACACTGAAGCTTTCTTT
CDR3: CASRLPPHRAQNTEAFF

size: NA
J: TRBJ2-1
D: NA
V: TRBV9
DNA: TGTGCCAGCAGCGCCCGCGAGGGGGCCTACAATGAGCAGTTCTTC
CDR3: CASSAREGAYNEQFF

size: once
J: TRBJ2-5
D: TRBD1
V: TRBV10-3
DNA: TGTGCCATCGCGACAGGGGAAGAGACCCAGTACTTC
CDR3: CAIATGEETQYF

size: NA
J: TRBJ2-1
D: NA
V: TRBV11-3
DNA: TGTGCCAGCAGCTTCCAGGGCCCCTACAATGAGCAGTTCTTC
CDR3: CASSFQGPYNEQFF

size: NA
J: TRBJ2-4
D: NA
V: TRBV7-2
DNA: TGTGCCAGCAGCTTTACTTGGGGGCGTCGGCTAAAAAACATTCAGTACTTC
CDR3: CASSFTWGRRLKNIQYF

size: NA
J: TRBJ2-2
D: NA
V: TRBV7-9
DNA: TGTGCCAGCAGCTTACGGACAACAAACACCGGGGAGCTGTTTTTT
CDR3: CASSLRTTNTGELFF

size: NA
J: TRBJ2-5
D: NA
V: TRBV29-1
DNA: TGCAGCGTTGAAGACTCCACCGCCGGAGAGACCCAGTACTTC
CDR3: CSVEDSTAGETQYF

size: few
J: TRBJ1-5
D: TRBD1
V: TRBV2
DNA: TGTGCCAGCAGTGGGGACAGGGGGCTTTTGGGGCCCCAGCATTTT
CDR3: CASSGDRGLLGPQHF

size: NA
J: TRBJ2-7
D: TRBD1
V: TRBV27
DNA: TGTGCCAGCAGTCGACAGGGGGCTTCCTACGAGCAGTACTTC
CDR3: CASSRQGASYEQYF

size: NA
J: TRBJ2-7
D: TRBD2
V: TRBV5-6
DNA: TGTGCCAGCAGCTTGGTCGCACTAGCGGGAGAGCAGTACTTC
CDR3: CASSLVALAGEQYF

size: once
J: TRBJ2-1
D: TRBD2
V: TRBV5-1
DNA: TGCGCCAGCAGCTTGGCTAGCGGGGCTATCAATGAGCAGTTCTTC
CDR3: CASSLASGAINEQFF

size: NA
J: TRBJ1-1
D: NA
V: TRBV11-1
DNA: TGTGCCAGCAGCTTCCGGAGACAGCGAGAAGCTTTCTTT
CDR3: CASSFRRQREAFF

size: NA
J: TRBJ2-1
D: NA
V: TRBV6-2/TRBV6-3
DNA: TGTGCCAGCAGTTACGGCCAAATAATGAATGAGCAGTTCTTC
CDR3: CASSYGQIMNEQFF

size: NA
J: TRBJ2-3
D: TRBD1
V: TRBV7-9
DNA: TGTGCCAGCAGCCCAACCGGGACAGGCATCACAGATACGCAGTATTTT
CDR3: CASSPTGTGITDTQYF

size: NA
J: TRBJ1-1
D: NA
V: TRBV3-1/TRBV3-2
DNA: TGTGCCAGCAGCCAAATGCGGGGCGGGAACACTGAAGCTTTCTTT
CDR3: CASSQMRGGNTEAFF

size: NA
J: TRBJ2-7
D: NA
V: TRBV5-4
DNA: TGTGCCAGCAGCTCGGACATTCAACCATCCTACGAGCAGTACTTC
CDR3: CASSSDIQPSYEQYF

size: once
J: TRBJ2-5
D: NA
V: TRBV21-1
DNA: TGTGCCAGCAGCAAAGTTGGTAGCGGGGGGGCAGAGACCCAGTACTTC
CDR3: CASSKVGSGGAETQYF

size: NA
J: TRBJ2-7
D: NA
V: TRBV19
DNA: TGTGCCAGTTCTCGGGGAGGACTGGACGAGCAGTACTTC
CDR3: CASSRGGLDEQYF

size: once
J: TRBJ2-1
D: TRBD2
V: TRBV6-5
DNA: TGTGCCACCTTGACTAGCGGGGGGGCCCATGAGCAGTTCTTC
CDR3: CATLTSGGAHEQFF

size: few
J: TRBJ1-6
D: NA
V: TRBV5-4
DNA: TGTGCCAGCAGCTGGGGGGGGCATCAGAATAATTCACCCCTCCACTTT
CDR3: CASSWGGHQNNSPLHF

size: NA
J: TRBJ2-2
D: NA
V: TRBV9
DNA: TGTGCCAGTCGATTAGACTCTAACACCGGGGAGCTGTTTTTT
CDR3: CASRLDSNTGELFF

size: medium-sized
J: TRBJ2-2
D: NA
V: TRBV7-2
DNA: TGTGCCAGCAGCCCTAGCACCGGGGAGCTGTTTTTT
CDR3: CASSPSTGELFF

size: once
J: TRBJ1-1
D: NA
V: TRBV4-3
DNA: TGCGCCAGCAGCCAAGATTGGCGGGTTACTGAAGCTTTCTTT
CDR3: CASSQDWRVTEAFF

size: NA
J: TRBJ2-1
D: TRBD2
V: TRBV13
DNA: TGTGCCAGCAGCTCCAGCGGGGGAGCTAAGTACAATGAGCAGTTCTTC
CDR3: CASSSSGGAKYNEQFF

size: few
J: TRBJ2-7
D: TRBD1
V: TRBV5-1
DNA: TGCGCCAGCAGCACGGGACAGGGTGGGATCTCCTACGAGCAGTACTTC
CDR3: CASSTGQGGISYEQYF

size: NA
J: TRBJ2-7
D: NA
V: TRBV5-4
DNA: TGTGCCAGCAGCCAAAGCGGAGGGCCTACCTACGAGCAGTACTTC
CDR3: CASSQSGGPTYEQYF

size: NA
J: TRBJ1-2
D: TRBD1
V: TRBV14
DNA: TGTGCCAGCAGCCAAGGGACAGGGGGCAATGGCTACACCTTC
CDR3: CASSQGTGGNGYTF

size: NA
J: TRBJ2-2
D: TRBD1
V: TRBV6-2/TRBV6-3
DNA: TGTGCCAGCAGTTACTCAACGGACAGGGGATGGGGCACCGGGGAGCTGTTTTTT
CDR3: CASSYSTDRGWGTGELFF

size: NA
J: TRBJ2-1
D: NA
V: TRBV6-5
DNA: TGTGCCAGCAGCGGCCCCGCGACCGGCAGGGAAGAGCAGTTCTTC
CDR3: CASSGPATGREEQFF

size: NA
J: TRBJ2-2
D: TRBD1
V: TRBV10-3
DNA: TGTGCCATCCAGTACAGGGGCGACACCGGGGAGCTGTTTTTT
CDR3: CAIQYRGDTGELFF

size: NA
J: TRBJ2-3
D: TRBD2
V: TRBV5-4
DNA: TGTGCCAGCAGCAAAGCTAGCGGGGGGCCAAAACCAGATACGCAGTATTTT
CDR3: CASSKASGGPKPDTQYF

size: NA
J: TRBJ2-1
D: TRBD1
V: TRBV15
DNA: TGTGCCACCAGCGTAGTGGGACAGGGTATGCATGAGCAGTTCTTC
CDR3: CATSVVGQGMHEQFF

size: NA
J: TRBJ1-1
D: NA
V: TRBV7-6
DNA: TGTGCCAGCAGCCCCCAGGCTTGGGGGAGGGGCACTGAAGCTTTCTTT
CDR3: CASSPQAWGRGTEAFF

size: NA
J: TRBJ2-7
D: NA
V: TRBV18
DNA: TGTGCCAGCTCACCGTCAACTGGTGACGAGCAGTACTTC
CDR3: CASSPSTGDEQYF

size: NA
J: TRBJ2-7
D: NA
V: TRBV2
DNA: TGTGCCAGTAGTGAACTCTACGAGCAGTACTTC
CDR3: CASSELYEQYF

size: NA
J: TRBJ1-5
D: NA
V: TRBV30
DNA: TGTGCCTGGAGTGGACCCGCAGGGCCGAAGAATCAGCCCCAGCATTTT
CDR3: CAWSGPAGPKNQPQHF

size: NA
J: TRBJ2-5
D: TRBD1
V: TRBV7-2
DNA: TGTGCCAGCAGCTTAGGGACAGGGGCAGAGACCCAGTACTTC
CDR3: CASSLGTGAETQYF

size: NA
J: TRBJ2-7
D: TRBD2
V: TRBV2
DNA: TGTGCCAGCTCCCGGGGGGGGGCCTACGAGCAGTACTTC
CDR3: CASSRGGAYEQYF

size: once
J: TRBJ2-1
D: TRBD2
V: TRBV10-3
DNA: TGTGCCATCAGTGCGGCCGGGACTAGCGGGGGAGGCTATGAGCAGTTCTTC
CDR3: CAISAAGTSGGGYEQFF

size: NA
J: TRBJ2-3
D: TRBD2
V: TRBV3-1/TRBV3-2
DNA: TGTGCCAGCCGGGACGTAACAGGGGTACTAGCGGGGACCACAGATACGCAGTATTTT
CDR3: CASRDVTGVLAGTTDTQYF

size: once
J: TRBJ2-5
D: NA
V: TRBV14
DNA: TGTGCCAGCATCTCGGACCAGGGAGAGACCCAGTACTTC
CDR3: CASISDQGETQYF

size: few
J: TRBJ1-2
D: NA
V: TRBV19
DNA: TGTGCCAGTAGTATTGCCGACACTAACTATGGCTACACCTTC
CDR3: CASSIADTNYGYTF

size: NA
J: TRBJ1-5
D: NA
V: TRBV7-8
DNA: TGTGCCAGCAGCTTAGTCCTGCGGAGCTATAGCAATCAGCCCCAGCATTTT
CDR3: CASSLVLRSYSNQPQHF

size: few
J: TRBJ1-1
D: NA
V: TRBV4-1
DNA: TGCGCCAGCAGCCAAGACTTTTTATTTCCCACTGAAGCTTTCTTT
CDR3: CASSQDFLFPTEAFF

size: few
J: TRBJ1-3
D: TRBD1
V: TRBV6-5
DNA: TGTGCCAGCAGTTACTCGCCGGGACAGGGAAACACCATATATTTT
CDR3: CASSYSPGQGNTIYF

size: NA
J: TRBJ2-7
D: NA
V: TRBV28
DNA: TGTGCCAGCAGTTCCCGGGTGATCGAGCAGTACTTC
CDR3: CASSSRVIEQYF

size: NA
J: TRBJ2-5
D: TRBD2
V: TRBV5-4
DNA: TGTGCCAGCAGCTTGGGACTAGCTACGACCCAGTACTTC
CDR3: CASSLGLATTQYF

size: NA
J: TRBJ2-3
D: TRBD2
V: TRBV9
DNA: TGTGCCAGTGACCTTAGCGGGGGGGCGTCAGATACGCAGTATTTT
CDR3: CASDLSGGASDTQYF

size: NA
J: TRBJ1-1
D: NA
V: TRBV11-2
DNA: TGTGCCAGCAGCCCTGCAGGGAACTGGGGTTGGGGGAACACTGAAGCTTTCTTT
CDR3: CASSPAGNWGWGNTEAFF

size: NA
J: TRBJ1-6
D: NA
V: TRBV30
DNA: TGTGCCTGGAGGGGGGCCATATATAATTCACCCCTCCACTTT
CDR3: CAWRGAIYNSPLHF

size: NA
J: TRBJ1-2
D: NA
V: TRBV6-2/TRBV6-3
DNA: TGTGCCAGCAGTTTCCGGGGTAACGGTGGCTACACCTTC
CDR3: CASSFRGNGGYTF

size: NA
J: TRBJ2-3
D: NA
V: TRBV5-1
DNA: TGCGCCAGCAGCTTGGGGTTTTTGGCAGAAAACACAGATACGCAGTATTTT
CDR3: CASSLGFLAENTDTQYF